This T cell receptor (beta chain) was recovered during a study of PD-1 blockade in classical Hodgkin lymphoma. As regards this clone: No antigen is known for it.

The study's findings and limits: Baseline diversity resembling that of newly diagnosed patients was seen in complete responders.

The CDR3 runs to 13 residues. CDR1 is SGHVS and CDR2 is FQNEAQ in the germline V gene. After removal of 5 bases from V and 8 bases from J, the junction contained 5 bases not matched to a gene. The time point is: cycle 4 day 1 (C4D1), after more than 5 weeks of nivolumab. Each patient experienced a relapse that followed autologous stem cell transplantation, and brentuximab vedotin exposure varied. TCRdb's copy holds only in-frame clones and misses some; the assay was immunoSEQ multiplex PCR. The profile covers 25,000 to 35,000 clones, with over 70% appearing a single time and less than 20% taken by the ten largest.

The sample consisted of peripheral blood mononuclear cells (PBMCs), taken before the fourth cycle of nivolumab. This clonotype was sampled from a human donor with classical Hodgkin lymphoma. J is TRBJ1-4 and V is TRBV7-8, with TRBD1 matching over 7 bases. The CDR3 region is CASSPGTAEKLFF. CDR3 bases: TGTGCCAGCAGCCCAGGGACAGCCGAAAAACTGTTTTTT.